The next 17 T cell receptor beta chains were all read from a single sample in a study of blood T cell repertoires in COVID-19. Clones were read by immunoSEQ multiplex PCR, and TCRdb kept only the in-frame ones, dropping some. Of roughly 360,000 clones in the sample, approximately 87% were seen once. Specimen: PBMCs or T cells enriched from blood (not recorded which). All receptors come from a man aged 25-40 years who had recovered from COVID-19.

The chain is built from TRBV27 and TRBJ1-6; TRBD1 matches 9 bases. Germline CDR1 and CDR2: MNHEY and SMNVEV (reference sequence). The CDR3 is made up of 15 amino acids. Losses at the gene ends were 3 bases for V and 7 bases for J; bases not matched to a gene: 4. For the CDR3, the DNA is TGTGCCAGCAGTTTTGGGGACAGGGTCAATTCACCCCTCCACTTT. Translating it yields CASSFGDRVNSPLHF.

The CDR3 nucleotides are TGTGCCAGCAGCAAGGGGGAAAGGGGGTTCACTGAAGCTTTCTTT. It yields the protein CASSKGERGFTEAFF. The rearrangement uses TRBV5-5 and TRBJ1-1; D possibly corresponds to TRBD1 (6 bases). V dropped 4 bases and J dropped 4 bases, with 17 bases sitting between them. The CDR3 loop spans 15 amino acids. The germline V gene encodes CDR1 SGHKS and CDR2 YYEKEE (reference sequence).

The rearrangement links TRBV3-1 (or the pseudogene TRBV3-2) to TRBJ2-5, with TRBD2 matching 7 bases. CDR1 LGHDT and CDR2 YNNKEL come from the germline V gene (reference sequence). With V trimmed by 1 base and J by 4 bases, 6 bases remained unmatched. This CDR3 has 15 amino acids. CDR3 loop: CASSQGPSGGETQYF. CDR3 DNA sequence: TGTGCCAGCAGCCAAGGCCCTTCGGGGGGAGAGACCCAGTACTTC.

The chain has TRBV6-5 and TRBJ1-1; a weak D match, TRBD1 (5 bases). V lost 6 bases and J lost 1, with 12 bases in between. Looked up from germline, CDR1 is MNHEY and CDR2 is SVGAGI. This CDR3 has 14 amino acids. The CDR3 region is CASSLFGQNTEAFF. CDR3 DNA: TGTGCCAGCAGCCTGTTCGGACAGAACACTGAAGCTTTCTTT.

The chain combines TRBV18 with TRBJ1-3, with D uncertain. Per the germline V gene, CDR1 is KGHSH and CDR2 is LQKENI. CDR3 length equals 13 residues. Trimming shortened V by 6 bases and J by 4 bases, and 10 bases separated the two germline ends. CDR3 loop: CASSDYLGNTIYF. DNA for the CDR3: TGTGCCAGCTCGGACTATCTCGGAAACACCATATATTTT. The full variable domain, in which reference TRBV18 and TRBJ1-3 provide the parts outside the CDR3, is NAGVMQNPRHLVRRRGQEARLRCSPMKGHSHVYWYRQLPEEGLKFMVYLQKENIIDESGMPKERFSAEFPKEGPSILRIQQVVRGDSAAYFCASSDYLGNTIYFGEGSWLTVV.

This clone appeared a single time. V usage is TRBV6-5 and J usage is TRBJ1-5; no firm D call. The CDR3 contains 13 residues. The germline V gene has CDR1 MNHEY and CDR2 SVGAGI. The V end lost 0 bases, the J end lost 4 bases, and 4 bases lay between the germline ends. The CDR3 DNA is TGTGCCAGCAGTTACTCACGGAATCAGCCCCAGCATTTT. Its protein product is CASSYSRNQPQHF.

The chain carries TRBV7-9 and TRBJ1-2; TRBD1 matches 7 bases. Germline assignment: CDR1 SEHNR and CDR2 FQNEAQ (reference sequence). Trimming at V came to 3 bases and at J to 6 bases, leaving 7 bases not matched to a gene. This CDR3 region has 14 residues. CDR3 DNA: TGTGCCAGCAGCTTCACTACAGGGGTCAATGGCTACACCTTC. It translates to CASSFTTGVNGYTF.

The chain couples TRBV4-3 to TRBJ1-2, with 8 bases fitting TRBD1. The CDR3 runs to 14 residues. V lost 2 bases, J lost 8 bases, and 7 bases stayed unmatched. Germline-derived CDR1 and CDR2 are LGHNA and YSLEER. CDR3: CASSQNSGGVGYTF. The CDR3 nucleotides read TGCGCCAGCAGCCAAAATTCAGGGGGCGTCGGCTACACCTTC.

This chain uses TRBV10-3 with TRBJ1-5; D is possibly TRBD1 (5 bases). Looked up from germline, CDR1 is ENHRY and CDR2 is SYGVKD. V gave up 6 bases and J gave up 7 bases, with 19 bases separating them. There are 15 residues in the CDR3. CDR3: CAISPGEGRVQPQHF. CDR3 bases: TGTGCCATCAGCCCCGGGGAGGGGAGGGTACAGCCCCAGCATTTT.

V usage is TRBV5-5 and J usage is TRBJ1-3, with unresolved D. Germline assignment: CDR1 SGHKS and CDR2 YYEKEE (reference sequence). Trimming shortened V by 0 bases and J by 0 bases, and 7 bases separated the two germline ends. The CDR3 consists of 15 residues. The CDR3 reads CASSLGAASGNTIYF. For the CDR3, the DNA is TGTGCCAGCAGCTTGGGGGCAGCCTCTGGAAACACCATATATTTT.

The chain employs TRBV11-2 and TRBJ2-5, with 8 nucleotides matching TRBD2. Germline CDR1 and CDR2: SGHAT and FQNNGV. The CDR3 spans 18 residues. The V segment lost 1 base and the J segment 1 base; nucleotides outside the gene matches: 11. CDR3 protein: CASSLVVVTSGPQETQYF. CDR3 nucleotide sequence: TGTGCCAGCAGCTTAGTGGTCGTTACTAGCGGCCCCCAAGAGACCCAGTACTTC.

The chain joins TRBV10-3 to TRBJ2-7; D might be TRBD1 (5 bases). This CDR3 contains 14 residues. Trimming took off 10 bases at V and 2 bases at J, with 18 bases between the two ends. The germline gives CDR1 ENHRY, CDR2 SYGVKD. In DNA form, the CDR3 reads TGTGCCAGTATCAAGAATGCAGGGACCTACGAGCAGTACTTC. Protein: CASIKNAGTYEQYF.

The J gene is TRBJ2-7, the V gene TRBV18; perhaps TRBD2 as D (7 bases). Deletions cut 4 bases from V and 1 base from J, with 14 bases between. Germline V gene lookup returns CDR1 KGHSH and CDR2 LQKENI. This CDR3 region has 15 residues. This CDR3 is CASSRGGRPSYEQYF. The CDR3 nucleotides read TGTGCCAGCTCACGGGGGGGGCGGCCATCCTACGAGCAGTACTTC.

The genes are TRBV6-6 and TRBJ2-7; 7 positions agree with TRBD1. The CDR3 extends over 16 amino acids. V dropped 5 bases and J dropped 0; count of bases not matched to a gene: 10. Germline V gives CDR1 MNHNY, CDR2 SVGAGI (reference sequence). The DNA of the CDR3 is TGTGCCAGCAGTCATCGGGACAGTATGAGCTCCTACGAGCAGTACTTC. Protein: CASSHRDSMSSYEQYF.

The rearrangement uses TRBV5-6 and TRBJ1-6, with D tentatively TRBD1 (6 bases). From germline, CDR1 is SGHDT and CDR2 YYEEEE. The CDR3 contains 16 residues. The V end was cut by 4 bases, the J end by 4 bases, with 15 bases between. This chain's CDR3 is CASSLRTVLYNSPLHF. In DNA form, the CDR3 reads TGTGCCAGCAGCCTAAGGACAGTCCTTTATAATTCACCCCTCCACTTT.

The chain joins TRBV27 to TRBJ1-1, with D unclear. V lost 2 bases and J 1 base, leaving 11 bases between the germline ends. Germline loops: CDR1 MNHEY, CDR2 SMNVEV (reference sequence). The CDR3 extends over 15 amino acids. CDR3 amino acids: CASSLVGNPNTEAFF. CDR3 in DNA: TGTGCCAGCAGTTTAGTTGGCAACCCGAACACTGAAGCTTTCTTT.

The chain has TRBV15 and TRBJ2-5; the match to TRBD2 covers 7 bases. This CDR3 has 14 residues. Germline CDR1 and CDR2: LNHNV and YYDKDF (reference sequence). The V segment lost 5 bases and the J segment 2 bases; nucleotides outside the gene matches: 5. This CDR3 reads CATSPGGFQETQYF. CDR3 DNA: TGTGCCACCAGCCCGGGGGGATTTCAAGAGACCCAGTACTTC.